A single sample is the source of the 12 T cell receptor beta chains below, sequenced in a study of PD-1 blockade in classical Hodgkin lymphoma. Specified time point: cycle 4 day 1 (C4D1), after more than five weeks of nivolumab. Brentuximab vedotin exposure varied among the patients, all of whom had relapsed after autologous stem cell transplantation. CD8+ T cell isolation from thawed PBMCs was performed by magnetic negative selection. Sequenced by immunoSEQ multiplex PCR; TCRdb stores in-frame clones only, minus some. The table records some 7,800 clones, 75% to 80% of them present only once. Sequenced material: CD8+ T cells from blood, taken before the fourth cycle of nivolumab. Receptors originate from a human donor with classical Hodgkin lymphoma.

The chain couples TRBV27 to TRBJ2-3; 8 positions agree with TRBD2. CDR3 length equals 16 residues. The V gene's germline CDR1 is MNHEY and CDR2 SMNVEV (reference sequence). V lost 3 bases, J lost 0 bases, and 5 bases stayed unmatched. CDR3 region: CASSFIAGTSTDTQYF. The CDR3 DNA is TGTGCCAGCAGTTTCATAGCGGGGACTAGCACAGATACGCAGTATTTT.

This chain links TRBV4-2 with TRBJ1-1, with D hard to call. CDR3 length: 14 amino acids. V lost 1 base to trimming and J lost 1 base, with 7 bases between them. CDR1 and CDR2 from the germline V gene are LGHNA and YNFKEQ. CDR3 loop: CASSQAGSNTEAFF. In DNA form, the CDR3 reads TGTGCCAGCAGCCAAGCGGGTTCGAACACTGAAGCTTTCTTT.

The chain uses TRBV7-2 and TRBJ1-1; D unclear. This CDR3 spans 11 amino acids. CDR1 is SGHTA, CDR2 FQGNSA, per germline. Trimming removed 5 bases from V and 5 bases from J, with 6 bases in between. The CDR3 loop is CASSLGTEAFF. CDR3 DNA: TGTGCCAGCAGCCTAGGTACTGAAGCTTTCTTT.

The V and J genes are TRBV2 and TRBJ1-1; 7 bases are shared with TRBD1. Germline assignment: CDR1 SNHLY and CDR2 FYNNEI. The CDR3 totals 15 residues. J was trimmed by 0 bases and V by 3 bases; bases with no gene match: 4. CDR3 in DNA: TGTGCCAGCAGTGATCCGGGACAGTTGAACACTGAAGCTTTCTTT. It codes for CASSDPGQLNTEAFF. The full variable domain, with the rest looked up from reference TRBV2 and TRBJ1-1, is EPEVTQTPSHQVTQMGQEVILRCVPISNHLYFYWYRQILGQKVEFLVSFYNNEISEKSEIFDDQFSVERPDGSNFTLKIRSTKLEDSAMYFCASSDPGQLNTEAFFGQGTRLTVV.

The V and J genes are TRBV18 and TRBJ1-5; 8 positions agree with TRBD1. V lost 4 bases and J lost 1; bases outside the gene matches: 3. This CDR3 has 15 residues. Germline values: CDR1 KGHSH, CDR2 LQKENI. CDR3 residues: CASSLRTGSNQPQHF. The CDR3 nucleotides read TGTGCCAGCTCACTAAGGACAGGGAGCAATCAGCCCCAGCATTTT. Full variable domain (outside the CDR3, taken from reference TRBV18 and TRBJ1-5): NAGVMQNPRHLVRRRGQEARLRCSPMKGHSHVYWYRQLPEEGLKFMVYLQKENIIDESGMPKERFSAEFPKEGPSILRIQQVVRGDSAAYFCASSLRTGSNQPQHFGDGTRLSIL.

CDR3 nucleotides: TGTGCCAGCTCACCACCGGTAGTGCCCTCCTACGAGCAGTACTTC. Residues: CASSPPVVPSYEQYF. The chain uses TRBV18 and TRBJ2-7, with D unresolved. CDR1 is KGHSH and CDR2 is LQKENI in the germline V gene. V shed 0 bases and J shed 0 bases, with 9 bases lying between them. The CDR3 extends over 15 amino acids.

This clone occurred once. The rearrangement uses TRBV9 and TRBJ2-7; 7 bases line up with TRBD1. The germline CDR1 and CDR2 sequences are SGDLS and YYNGEE. V shed 0 bases, J shed 1 base, and the junction held 7 bases outside the gene matches. This CDR3 has 16 amino acids. Here the CDR3 reads CASSVDPDRFSYEQYF. The CDR3 bases are TGTGCCAGCAGCGTAGACCCGGACAGGTTTTCCTACGAGCAGTACTTC.

The gene calls are TRBV11-2 and TRBJ2-5, with 8 bases identical to TRBD1. V was pared by 6 bases and J by 1 base, with 16 bases of the junction left unmatched. The CDR3 spans 18 residues. Per germline, CDR1 SGHAT and CDR2 FQNNGV. Here the CDR3 DNA reads TGTGCCAGCAGATCAACCGACAGGGGCCCGACCCTCCAAGAGACCCAGTACTTC. This gives the protein CASRSTDRGPTLQETQYF.

This chain uses TRBV29-1 with TRBJ2-3; D tentatively reads TRBD1 or TRBD2 (7 bases each). V gave up 2 bases and J gave up 2 bases, with 20 bases separating them. This CDR3 spans 17 amino acids. Germline V CDR1 and CDR2: SQVTM, ANQGSEA. Here the CDR3 DNA reads TGCAGCGTTGAACCCTTCAGGGGGGGGTCCGCCACAGATACGCAGTATTTT. It translates to CSVEPFRGGSATDTQYF.

The V call is TRBV6-6, the J call TRBJ2-1; the D is unclear. This CDR3 has 12 residues. With 6 bases removed from V and 4 bases from J, the gap between germline ends came to 7 bases. In germline, CDR1 is MNHNY, CDR2 SVGAGI (reference sequence). The CDR3 spells CASSRPYNEQFF. DNA for the CDR3: TGTGCCAGCAGCCGGCCTTACAATGAGCAGTTCTTC.

This chain joins TRBV6-5 and TRBJ1-1, with 8 nucleotides matching TRBD1. The length of the CDR3 is 15 residues. Losses at the gene ends were 4 bases for V and 4 bases for J; bases not matched to a gene: 8. From germline, CDR1 is MNHEY and CDR2 SVGAGI. The CDR3 sequence is CASSSIPTGGTEAFF. CDR3 DNA: TGTGCCAGCAGTTCAATCCCTACAGGGGGCACTGAAGCTTTCTTT.

This clone was recorded a few times. The chain carries TRBV6-6 and TRBJ2-7, with no clear D. The germline CDR1 and CDR2 sequences are MNHNY and SVGAGI (reference sequence). Trimming shortened V by 0 bases and J by 3 bases, and 6 bases separated the two germline ends. The CDR3 consists of 13 residues. The CDR3 is CASSYSGNYEQYF. The CDR3 bases are TGTGCCAGCAGTTACTCGGGGAACTACGAGCAGTACTTC.